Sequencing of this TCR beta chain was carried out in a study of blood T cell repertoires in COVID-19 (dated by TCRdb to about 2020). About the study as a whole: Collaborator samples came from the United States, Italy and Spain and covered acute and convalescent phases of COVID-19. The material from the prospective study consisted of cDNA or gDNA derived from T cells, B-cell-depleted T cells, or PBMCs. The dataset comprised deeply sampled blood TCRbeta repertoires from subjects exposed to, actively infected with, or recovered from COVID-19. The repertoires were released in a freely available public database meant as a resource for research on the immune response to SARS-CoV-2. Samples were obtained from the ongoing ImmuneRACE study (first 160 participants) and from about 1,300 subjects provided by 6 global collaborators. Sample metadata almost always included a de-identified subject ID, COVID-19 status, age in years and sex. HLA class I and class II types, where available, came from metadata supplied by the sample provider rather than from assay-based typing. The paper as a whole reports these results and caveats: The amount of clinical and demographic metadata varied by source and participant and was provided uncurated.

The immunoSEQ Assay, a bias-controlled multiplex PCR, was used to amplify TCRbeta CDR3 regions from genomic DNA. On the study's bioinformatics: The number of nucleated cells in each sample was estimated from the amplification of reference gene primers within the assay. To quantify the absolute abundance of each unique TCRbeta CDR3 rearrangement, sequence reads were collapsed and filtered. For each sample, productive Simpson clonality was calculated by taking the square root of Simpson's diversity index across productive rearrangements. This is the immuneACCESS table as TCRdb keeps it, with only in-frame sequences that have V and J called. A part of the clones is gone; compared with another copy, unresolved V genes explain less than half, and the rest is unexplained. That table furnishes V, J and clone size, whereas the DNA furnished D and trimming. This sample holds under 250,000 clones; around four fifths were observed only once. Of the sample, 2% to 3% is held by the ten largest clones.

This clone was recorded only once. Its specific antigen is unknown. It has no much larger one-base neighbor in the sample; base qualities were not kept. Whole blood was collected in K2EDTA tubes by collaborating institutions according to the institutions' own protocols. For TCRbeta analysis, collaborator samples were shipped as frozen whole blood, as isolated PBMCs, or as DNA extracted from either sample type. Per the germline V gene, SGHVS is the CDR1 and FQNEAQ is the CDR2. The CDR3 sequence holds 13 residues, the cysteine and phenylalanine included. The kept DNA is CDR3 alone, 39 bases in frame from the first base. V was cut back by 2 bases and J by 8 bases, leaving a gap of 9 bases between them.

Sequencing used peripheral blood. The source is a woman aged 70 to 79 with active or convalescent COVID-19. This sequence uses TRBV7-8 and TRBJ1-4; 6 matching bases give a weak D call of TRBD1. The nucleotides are TGTGCCAGCAGCTTACTAGACAGGGAAAAACTGTTTTTT. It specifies CASSLLDREKLFF.